The clone carrying this T cell receptor (beta chain) came up a few times. As yet, its antigen is unknown. This beta chain is off target for a library built for alpha chains, so its abundance means little. These data come from a study of spatial heterogeneity in lung cancer. Study as a whole: Across the raw uncorrected reads, a unique TCR and UMI combination was observed, on average, more than ten times.

CDR3 length: 12 amino acids. CDR1 is SGHVS and CDR2 is FQNEAQ in the germline V gene. V was cut by 3 bases and J by 6 bases, with 5 bases left in between. The library protocol tagged each TCR cDNA with a unique molecular identifier. TCRdb fed the 5' RACE reads into MiXCR, producing one record per CDR3 protein. This table lists around 70 distinct CDR3 sequences. Time point given: sample taken at primary tumor resection. Donation came from over 60 patients with untreated early-stage non-small cell lung cancer. Study-wide points: For expanded intratumoral alpha and beta TCRs, counts tracked tumor mutation counts.

The chain is built from TRBV7-8 and TRBJ2-2; no clear D. This sequence was found in a female donor with early-stage non-small cell lung cancer. The sample was lung tumor tissue, taken at surgery. The CDR3 protein is CASSFAAGELFF. CDR3 nucleotides: TGTGCCAGCAGCTTTGCCGCCGGGGAGCTGTTTTTT.